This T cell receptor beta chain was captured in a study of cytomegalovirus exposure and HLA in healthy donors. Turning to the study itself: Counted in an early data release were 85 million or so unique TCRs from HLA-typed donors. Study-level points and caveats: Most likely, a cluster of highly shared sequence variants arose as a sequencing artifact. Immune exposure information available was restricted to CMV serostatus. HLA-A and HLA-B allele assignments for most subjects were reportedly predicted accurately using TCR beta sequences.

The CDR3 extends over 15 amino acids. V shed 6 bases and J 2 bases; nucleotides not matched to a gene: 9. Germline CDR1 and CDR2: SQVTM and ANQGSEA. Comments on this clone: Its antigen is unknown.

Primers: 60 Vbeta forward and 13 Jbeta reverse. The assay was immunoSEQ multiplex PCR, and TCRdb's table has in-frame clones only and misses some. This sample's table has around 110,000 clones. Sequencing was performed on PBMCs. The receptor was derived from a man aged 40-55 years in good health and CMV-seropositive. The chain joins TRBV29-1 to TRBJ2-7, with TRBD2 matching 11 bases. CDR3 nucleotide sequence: TGCAGCGTCTGTCTAAAACTAGCGGGAGCCTACGAGCAGTACTTC. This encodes CSVCLKLAGAYEQYF.